The TCR beta chain under discussion was sequenced for a study of beta chain features in type 1 diabetes. Study observations and caveats: Any role of HLA type in TCRB rearrangement remained unresolved here. Type 1 diabetes patients showed a moderate but significant shortening of TCRB CDR3s in all four CD4+ subsets. Fewer insertions but more deletions were seen at VDJ junctions in type 1 diabetes patients.

Germline lookup yields CDR1 LNHDA and CDR2 SQIVND (reference sequence). The CDR3 totals 15 residues. With 3 bases removed from V and 4 bases from J, the gap between germline ends came to 15 bases. Sorting based on CD45RO/CCR7/CD25/CD127/CD95/CD27 separated CD4+ naive, central memory, regulatory and stem cell-like memory cells. This clone was counted a few times. Its antigen is unknown. cDNA synthesis used the whole RNA isolate, giving expressed TCRB sequences. Produced via immunoSEQ multiplex PCR; TCRdb's table is partial and in-frame only. Of about 340,000 clones listed, roughly a tenth are singletons.

The chain employs TRBV19 and TRBJ1-2; D is possibly TRBD1 (5 bases). This clonotype was obtained from a young man with type 1 diabetes. Sample: central memory CD4+ T cells from blood. The DNA of the CDR3 is TGTGCCAGTAGTATTGAATATCAGGGTCGCTATGGCTACACCTTC. This translates into CASSIEYQGRYGYTF.